The entry below gives a single TCR beta chain sequence along with its context. The antigen remains undetermined. In germline, CDR1 is SGHKS, CDR2 YYEKEE (reference sequence). The CDR3 runs 14 residues. V shed 0 bases and J shed 3 bases, with 10 bases lying between them. This entry is derived from a study of CD8+ T cells in alopecia areata. Whole-study findings and limits: Higher clonality and more expanded CD8+ clones appeared in lesional than normal scalp. Under tofacitinib, fewer expanded CD8+ clones appeared among the top 100 scalp clones.

After isolation, RNA underwent reverse transcription to generate cDNA as the sequencing template. The protocol was immunoSEQ multiplex PCR, while the TCRdb copy is restricted to in-frame clones and leaves out a portion. The table shows 95,000 to 110,000 clones, with about nine tenths occurring only once. The treatment: oral pan-JAK inhibitor, 5-10 mg twice daily. Starting from PBMCs, sorting isolated CD4+ and CD8+ T cells. The sequences come from CD8+ T cells sorted from blood, collected around week 34, from a patient treated with tofacitinib. This chain joins TRBV5-5 and TRBJ2-7; D is undetermined. This clonotype was obtained from a human donor with alopecia areata. The CDR3 DNA sequence: TGTGCCAGCAGCTTGGGCGCTGGCAGCTACGAGCAGTACTTC. It encodes CASSLGAGSYEQYF.